These T cell receptor beta chains were read from a single sample in a study of spatial heterogeneity in lung cancer. TCRdb reanalysed the 5' RACE reads using MiXCR and keeps one entry per CDR3 protein. The table includes about 82,000 distinct CDR3 sequences, 10% to 15% detected once. Here the sequenced sample was PBMCs, taken at surgery. The receptors here all came from a male donor with early-stage non-small cell lung cancer. The CDR3 runs from the conserved cysteine through the conserved F or W. The D gene is left open where the match is weak. Expanded clones get a size class; other rows say once, few or many, or leave the size out.

D gene: NA; clone size: NA; J gene: TRBJ2-7; V gene: TRBV7-2; CDR3 protein: CASSLGVAHPYEQYF; CDR3 DNA: TGTGCCAGCAGCTTAGGGGTAGCTCACCCCTACGAGCAGTACTTC
D gene: TRBD1; clone size: NA; J gene: TRBJ2-2; V gene: TRBV5-1; CDR3 protein: CASSLGQGALGELFF; CDR3 DNA: TGCGCCAGCAGCCTTGGACAGGGGGCTCTCGGGGAGCTGTTTTTT
D gene: NA; clone size: NA; J gene: TRBJ2-1; V gene: TRBV6-6; CDR3 protein: CASSWGDRSSYNEQFF; CDR3 DNA: TGTGCCAGCAGTTGGGGCGACAGGAGCTCCTACAATGAGCAGTTCTTC
D gene: NA; clone size: NA; J gene: TRBJ2-7; V gene: TRBV27; CDR3 protein: CASSLGGEQYF; CDR3 DNA: TGTGCCAGCAGTTTGGGCGGGGAGCAGTACTTC
D gene: TRBD1; clone size: few; J gene: TRBJ1-5; V gene: TRBV5-8; CDR3 protein: CASSFLQGPSNQPQHF; CDR3 DNA: TGTGCCAGCAGCTTCCTACAGGGGCCTAGCAATCAGCCCCAGCATTTT
D gene: NA; clone size: NA; J gene: TRBJ2-2; V gene: TRBV7-9; CDR3 protein: CASSLVAETPGELFF; CDR3 DNA: TGTGCCAGCAGCTTAGTGGCGGAAACTCCCGGGGAGCTGTTTTTT
D gene: TRBD2; clone size: NA; J gene: TRBJ2-5; V gene: TRBV20-1; CDR3 protein: CSASDSGTHQETQYF; CDR3 DNA: TGCAGTGCTTCGGATAGCGGGACCCACCAAGAGACCCAGTACTTC
D gene: NA; clone size: few; J gene: TRBJ2-7; V gene: TRBV7-9; CDR3 protein: CASSWGGRGLSYEQYF; CDR3 DNA: TGTGCCAGCAGCTGGGGGGGCAGGGGGCTTTCCTACGAGCAGTACTTC
D gene: NA; clone size: NA; J gene: TRBJ1-1; V gene: TRBV6-5; CDR3 protein: CASSYSRFNTEAFF; CDR3 DNA: TGTGCCAGCAGTTACTCCAGGTTTAACACTGAAGCTTTCTTT
D gene: NA; clone size: NA; J gene: TRBJ1-5; V gene: TRBV19; CDR3 protein: CASSMGTTGYSNQPQHF; CDR3 DNA: TGTGCCAGTAGTATGGGGACGACCGGTTATAGCAATCAGCCCCAGCATTTT
D gene: NA; clone size: few; J gene: TRBJ2-5; V gene: TRBV6-6; CDR3 protein: CAAGEVMETQYF; CDR3 DNA: TGTGCCGCCGGGGAGGTTATGGAGACCCAGTACTTC
D gene: NA; clone size: NA; J gene: TRBJ1-2; V gene: TRBV18; CDR3 protein: CASSPIRDGAYGYTF; CDR3 DNA: TGTGCCAGCTCACCGATACGGGACGGGGCCTATGGCTACACCTTC
D gene: NA; clone size: few; J gene: TRBJ2-5; V gene: TRBV15; CDR3 protein: CATSRDSLGPQETQYF; CDR3 DNA: TGTGCCACCAGCAGAGATTCTTTGGGACCGCAAGAGACCCAGTACTTC
D gene: TRBD1; clone size: many; J gene: TRBJ2-3; V gene: TRBV2; CDR3 protein: CASRTGSGTDTQYF; CDR3 DNA: TGTGCCAGCAGGACAGGGTCGGGCACAGATACGCAGTATTTT
D gene: NA; clone size: many; J gene: TRBJ1-1; V gene: TRBV29-1; CDR3 protein: CSVQTGPTEAFF; CDR3 DNA: TGCAGCGTTCAGACTGGTCCCACTGAAGCTTTCTTT
D gene: NA; clone size: many; J gene: TRBJ1-2; V gene: TRBV29-1; CDR3 protein: CSVDPGGGYTF; CDR3 DNA: TGCAGCGTTGATCCGGGCGGTGGCTACACCTTC
D gene: NA; clone size: NA; J gene: TRBJ2-7; V gene: TRBV7-8; CDR3 protein: CASSPFRDTSYEQYF; CDR3 DNA: TGTGCCAGCAGTCCATTCCGGGACACATCCTACGAGCAGTACTTC
D gene: NA; clone size: medium-sized; J gene: TRBJ2-1; V gene: TRBV7-9; CDR3 protein: CASSLGDNEQFF; CDR3 DNA: TGTGCCAGCAGCTTGGGAGACAATGAGCAGTTCTTC
D gene: NA; clone size: NA; J gene: TRBJ2-4; V gene: TRBV7-8; CDR3 protein: CASSLMGLQNIQYF; CDR3 DNA: TGTGCCAGCAGCTTAATGGGGTTACAAAACATTCAGTACTTC
D gene: NA; clone size: few; J gene: TRBJ1-4; V gene: TRBV5-4; CDR3 protein: CASSLGQGSEKLFF; CDR3 DNA: TGTGCCAGCAGCTTGGGGCAGGGGAGCGAAAAACTGTTTTTT
D gene: NA; clone size: NA; J gene: TRBJ1-1; V gene: TRBV10-1; CDR3 protein: CASSTPGDTEAFF; CDR3 DNA: TGCGCCAGCAGTACCCCTGGAGATACTGAAGCTTTCTTT
D gene: NA; clone size: NA; J gene: TRBJ1-1; V gene: TRBV19; CDR3 protein: CASRTGGSETEAFF; CDR3 DNA: TGTGCCAGTCGCACCGGGGGGAGTGAAACTGAAGCTTTCTTT
D gene: TRBD2; clone size: NA; J gene: TRBJ2-7; V gene: TRBV7-2; CDR3 protein: CASSPLAGGPDEQYF; CDR3 DNA: TGTGCCAGCAGCCCACTAGCGGGGGGGCCGGACGAGCAGTACTTC
D gene: NA; clone size: few; J gene: TRBJ1-1; V gene: TRBV6-1; CDR3 protein: CASSDEGRGNTEAFF; CDR3 DNA: TGTGCCAGCAGTGATGAGGGCAGGGGGAACACTGAAGCTTTCTTT
D gene: TRBD2; clone size: few; J gene: TRBJ2-1; V gene: TRBV5-1; CDR3 protein: CASSPGLAGGAYNEQFF; CDR3 DNA: TGCGCCAGCAGCCCGGGACTAGCGGGAGGGGCCTACAATGAGCAGTTCTTC
D gene: TRBD2; clone size: NA; J gene: TRBJ2-7; V gene: TRBV29-1; CDR3 protein: CSVAAGDEQYF; CDR3 DNA: TGCAGCGTGGCAGCGGGGGACGAGCAGTACTTC
D gene: TRBD1; clone size: many; J gene: TRBJ2-5; V gene: TRBV10-3; CDR3 protein: CAISESLGTGLETQYF; CDR3 DNA: TGTGCCATCAGTGAGTCCCTGGGGACAGGGCTGGAGACCCAGTACTTC
D gene: NA; clone size: NA; J gene: TRBJ2-2; V gene: TRBV19; CDR3 protein: CASSKETVNTGELFF; CDR3 DNA: TGTGCCAGTAGTAAAGAGACAGTCAACACCGGGGAGCTGTTTTTT
D gene: NA; clone size: few; J gene: TRBJ2-5; V gene: TRBV14; CDR3 protein: CASSQLRDFQETQYF; CDR3 DNA: TGTGCCAGCAGCCAACTCAGGGACTTTCAAGAGACCCAGTACTTC
D gene: NA; clone size: NA; J gene: TRBJ2-7; V gene: TRBV25-1; CDR3 protein: CASSLEVLVGARGYEQYF; CDR3 DNA: TGTGCCAGCAGTCTCGAAGTACTAGTGGGGGCGCGAGGATACGAGCAGTACTTC
D gene: TRBD2; clone size: many; J gene: TRBJ2-7; V gene: TRBV3-1; CDR3 protein: CASSQMAGESYEQYF; CDR3 DNA: TGTGCCAGCAGCCAAATGGCGGGAGAATCCTACGAGCAGTACTTC
D gene: TRBD1; clone size: many; J gene: TRBJ1-2; V gene: TRBV2; CDR3 protein: CASSGTGLANYGYTF; CDR3 DNA: TGTGCCAGCAGTGGGACAGGGTTGGCTAACTATGGCTACACCTTC
D gene: TRBD1; clone size: many; J gene: TRBJ2-1; V gene: TRBV6-1; CDR3 protein: CASIPARTGLNEQFF; CDR3 DNA: TGTGCCAGCATCCCTGCCCGGACAGGACTCAATGAGCAGTTCTTC
D gene: NA; clone size: NA; J gene: TRBJ2-5; V gene: TRBV9; CDR3 protein: CASFRGGLQETQYF; CDR3 DNA: TGTGCCAGCTTTAGGGGGGGCCTACAAGAGACCCAGTACTTC
D gene: NA; clone size: NA; J gene: TRBJ1-6; V gene: TRBV27; CDR3 protein: CASRDGRSYNSPLHF; CDR3 DNA: TGTGCCAGCAGGGACGGAAGGTCCTATAATTCACCCCTCCACTTT
D gene: TRBD1; clone size: few; J gene: TRBJ2-7; V gene: TRBV5-1; CDR3 protein: CASSLGDRTPGEQYF; CDR3 DNA: TGCGCCAGCAGCTTGGGGGACAGGACCCCTGGGGAGCAGTACTTC
D gene: NA; clone size: NA; J gene: TRBJ2-1; V gene: TRBV12-3/TRBV12-4; CDR3 protein: CASIRGRDYNEQFF; CDR3 DNA: TGTGCCAGCATACGAGGACGGGACTACAATGAGCAGTTCTTC
D gene: TRBD2; clone size: NA; J gene: TRBJ2-1; V gene: TRBV5-6; CDR3 protein: CASRGLAGGNEQFF; CDR3 DNA: TGTGCCAGCCGGGGACTAGCGGGCGGAAATGAGCAGTTCTTC
D gene: TRBD2; clone size: NA; J gene: TRBJ2-2; V gene: TRBV3-1; CDR3 protein: CASSQGGLAGTGELFF; CDR3 DNA: TGTGCCAGCAGCCAAGGTGGACTAGCGGGGACCGGGGAGCTGTTTTTT
D gene: NA; clone size: few; J gene: TRBJ2-7; V gene: TRBV7-2; CDR3 protein: CASSSRAPWLGGHEQYF; CDR3 DNA: TGTGCCAGCAGCTCAAGGGCACCCTGGCTGGGGGGGCACGAGCAGTACTTC
D gene: TRBD2; clone size: many; J gene: TRBJ2-7; V gene: TRBV29-1; CDR3 protein: CSVGGGQGYEQYF; CDR3 DNA: TGCAGCGTTGGGGGGGGTCAAGGCTACGAGCAGTACTTC
D gene: NA; clone size: NA; J gene: TRBJ1-2; V gene: TRBV5-1; CDR3 protein: CASSLDEGYGYTF; CDR3 DNA: TGCGCCAGCAGCCTGGACGAGGGCTATGGCTACACCTTC
D gene: NA; clone size: few; J gene: TRBJ1-2; V gene: TRBV20-1; CDR3 protein: CSAREGGNYGYTF; CDR3 DNA: TGCAGTGCTAGAGAAGGGGGGAACTATGGCTACACCTTC
D gene: NA; clone size: NA; J gene: TRBJ2-7; V gene: TRBV29-1; CDR3 protein: CSVEVMGGEQYF; CDR3 DNA: TGCAGCGTTGAAGTAATGGGCGGCGAGCAGTACTTC
D gene: TRBD2; clone size: NA; J gene: TRBJ2-1; V gene: TRBV5-6; CDR3 protein: CASSPGTSGSLGNEQFF; CDR3 DNA: TGTGCCAGCAGCCCCGGGACTAGCGGGAGCTTGGGGAATGAGCAGTTCTTC
D gene: NA; clone size: many; J gene: TRBJ1-1; V gene: TRBV3-1; CDR3 protein: CASSQDESAEAFF; CDR3 DNA: TGTGCCAGCAGCCAAGATGAAAGCGCCGAAGCTTTCTTT
D gene: TRBD2; clone size: NA; J gene: TRBJ2-1; V gene: TRBV5-1; CDR3 protein: CASSLELSSGNNEQFF; CDR3 DNA: TGCGCCAGCAGCTTGGAATTGAGTAGCGGGAATAATGAGCAGTTCTTC
D gene: TRBD1; clone size: few; J gene: TRBJ1-6; V gene: TRBV3-1; CDR3 protein: CASSLGTGNNSPLHF; CDR3 DNA: TGTGCCAGCAGCCTCGGGACAGGGAATAATTCACCCCTCCACTTT
D gene: NA; clone size: NA; J gene: TRBJ2-7; V gene: TRBV19; CDR3 protein: CASRKSERYEQYF; CDR3 DNA: TGTGCCAGTAGGAAGAGCGAACGCTACGAGCAGTACTTC
D gene: NA; clone size: few; J gene: TRBJ1-4; V gene: TRBV20-1; CDR3 protein: CSARETANEKLFF; CDR3 DNA: TGCAGTGCTAGAGAAACAGCTAATGAAAAACTGTTTTTT
D gene: NA; clone size: few; J gene: TRBJ2-2; V gene: TRBV28; CDR3 protein: CAVPNLGGELFF; CDR3 DNA: TGTGCCGTCCCTAATTTGGGCGGGGAGCTGTTTTTT
D gene: TRBD1; clone size: NA; J gene: TRBJ1-2; V gene: TRBV27; CDR3 protein: CASSLLYRGTTNYGYTF; CDR3 DNA: TGTGCCAGCAGTTTATTATACAGGGGAACGACTAACTATGGCTACACCTTC
D gene: TRBD2; clone size: few; J gene: TRBJ2-7; V gene: TRBV27; CDR3 protein: CASSFHSGTSGYEQYF; CDR3 DNA: TGTGCCAGCAGTTTCCATTCCGGGACTAGCGGCTACGAGCAGTACTTC
D gene: NA; clone size: NA; J gene: TRBJ2-1; V gene: TRBV5-1; CDR3 protein: CASSLGGAYSYNEQFF; CDR3 DNA: TGCGCCAGCAGCTTGGGGGGGGCGTACTCCTACAATGAGCAGTTCTTC
D gene: TRBD1; clone size: many; J gene: TRBJ2-5; V gene: TRBV5-6; CDR3 protein: CASSPGQASQETQYF; CDR3 DNA: TGTGCCAGCAGCCCGGGACAGGCCAGTCAAGAGACCCAGTACTTC
D gene: TRBD1; clone size: NA; J gene: TRBJ2-7; V gene: TRBV20-1; CDR3 protein: CSAYGTGRNEQYF; CDR3 DNA: TGCAGTGCCTATGGGACAGGGAGGAACGAGCAGTACTTC
D gene: TRBD2; clone size: NA; J gene: TRBJ2-3; V gene: TRBV7-9; CDR3 protein: CASSRTSGEHTQYF; CDR3 DNA: TGTGCCAGCAGCCGGACTAGCGGGGAACATACGCAGTATTTT
D gene: TRBD1; clone size: NA; J gene: TRBJ2-1; V gene: TRBV7-2; CDR3 protein: CASSLRRTGGYNEQFF; CDR3 DNA: TGTGCCAGCAGCCTAAGACGGACAGGGGGGTACAATGAGCAGTTCTTC
D gene: NA; clone size: many; J gene: TRBJ2-2; V gene: TRBV30; CDR3 protein: CAWTSLSGPDTGELFF; CDR3 DNA: TGTGCCTGGACCTCCTTATCCGGGCCAGACACCGGGGAGCTGTTTTTT